The 9 T cell receptor beta chains reported below all come from one sample, sequenced in a study of shared clonotypes between healthy human individuals. Only in-frame clones appear in the TCRdb table, and some are missing; sequencing was by immunoSEQ multiplex PCR. The profile shows roughly 490,000 clones, roughly 85% of them singletons. Sequencing input: PBMCs. These receptors all come from a woman in her 40s in good health. Some clones in this sample may be carry-over from other donors' samples.

In this sample, this clone turned up a few times. V gene TRBV29-1 combines with J gene TRBJ2-7; 13 nucleotides align to TRBD2. Germline assignment: CDR1 SQVTM and CDR2 ANQGSEA. Unmatched junction bases numbered 3, after V lost 1 base and J lost 0 bases. The CDR3 extends over 16 amino acids. CDR3 sequence reads: CSVEGTSGRASYEQYF. CDR3 nucleotide sequence: TGCAGCGTTGAAGGGACTAGCGGGAGAGCCTCCTACGAGCAGTACTTC.

This clone was detected only a few times. The chain links TRBV18 to TRBJ2-3; D unclear. The V and J ends lost 1 base and 1 base respectively, with 12 bases between them. The CDR3 is 16 residues long. Germline V lookup: CDR1 KGHSH, CDR2 LQKENI. The CDR3 coding sequence is TGTGCCAGCTCACCACTTGGCGGAGAAGGCACAGATACGCAGTATTTT. As protein: CASSPLGGEGTDTQYF.

The V and J genes are TRBV2 and TRBJ2-1; a possible D gene is TRBD2 (6 bases). The V end lost 2 bases, the J end lost 4 bases, and 9 bases lay between the germline ends. Germline CDR1 is SNHLY and CDR2 is FYNNEI. This CDR3 contains 14 residues. CDR3 protein: CASSEFLAYNEQFF. CDR3 coding DNA: TGTGCCAGCAGTGAATTTCTAGCGTACAATGAGCAGTTCTTC.

Of note for this clone: Different DNA sequences within this sample yield the same CDR3. The chain joins TRBV7-2 to TRBJ2-1, with 7 bases fitting TRBD2. Germline CDR1 reads SGHTA; CDR2 reads FQGNSA. The length of the CDR3 is 14 residues. V shed 5 bases, J shed 8 bases, and the junction held 9 bases outside the gene matches. The CDR3 nucleotides are TGTGCCAGCAGCCCCCCGACTAGCCGGGATGAGCAGTTCTTC. Translating gives CASSPPTSRDEQFF.

The chain recombines TRBV28 with TRBJ2-3; TRBD2 aligns across 13 bases. CDR1 is MDHEN and CDR2 is SYDVKM in the germline V gene. The V gene end was trimmed by 8 bases and the J gene end by 1 base; junction bases not matched to a gene: 9. CDR3 length equals 17 residues. CDR3 loop: CASGNPGLAGRTDTQYF. CDR3 in DNA: TGTGCCAGCGGAAATCCGGGACTAGCGGGACGCACAGATACGCAGTATTTT.

The V call is TRBV5-6, the J call TRBJ2-7; D gene uncertain. CDR3 length: 13 residues. The V gene's germline CDR1 is SGHDT and CDR2 YYEEEE. V was cut by 5 bases and J by 5 bases, with 14 bases left in between. As DNA, the CDR3 is TGTGCCAGCAGTAAGGGTGTCGGTAACGAGCAGTACTTC. It specifies CASSKGVGNEQYF.

V gene TRBV28 combines with J gene TRBJ1-2, with a tentative D call TRBD1 (6 bases). V lost 5 bases and J 6 bases, leaving 16 bases between the germline ends. Germline CDR1 and CDR2: MDHEN and SYDVKM. This CDR3 is built from 14 residues. The CDR3 is CASSIVGGRHGYTF. As DNA, the CDR3 is TGTGCCAGCAGTATAGTGGGGGGGCGCCATGGCTACACCTTC.

This rearrangement joins TRBV4-3 to TRBJ2-7, with 7 bases that match TRBD1. The CDR3 sequence is 16 residues long. In germline, CDR1 is LGHNA, CDR2 YSLEER. After removal of 1 base from V and 2 bases from J, the junction contained 8 bases not matched to a gene. CDR3 bases: TGCGCCAGCAGCCAAGGATCAGGGACAGAAACCTACGAGCAGTACTTC. Encoded protein: CASSQGSGTETYEQYF.

The genes are TRBV4-2 and TRBJ2-1, with a possible D match to TRBD1 (5 bases). CDR3 length equals 12 residues. Germline CDR1 and CDR2: LGHNA and YNFKEQ. With 1 base removed from V and 8 bases from J, the gap between germline ends came to 6 bases. CDR3: CASSQAGHEQFF. In DNA form, the CDR3 reads TGTGCCAGCAGCCAAGCAGGGCATGAGCAGTTCTTC.